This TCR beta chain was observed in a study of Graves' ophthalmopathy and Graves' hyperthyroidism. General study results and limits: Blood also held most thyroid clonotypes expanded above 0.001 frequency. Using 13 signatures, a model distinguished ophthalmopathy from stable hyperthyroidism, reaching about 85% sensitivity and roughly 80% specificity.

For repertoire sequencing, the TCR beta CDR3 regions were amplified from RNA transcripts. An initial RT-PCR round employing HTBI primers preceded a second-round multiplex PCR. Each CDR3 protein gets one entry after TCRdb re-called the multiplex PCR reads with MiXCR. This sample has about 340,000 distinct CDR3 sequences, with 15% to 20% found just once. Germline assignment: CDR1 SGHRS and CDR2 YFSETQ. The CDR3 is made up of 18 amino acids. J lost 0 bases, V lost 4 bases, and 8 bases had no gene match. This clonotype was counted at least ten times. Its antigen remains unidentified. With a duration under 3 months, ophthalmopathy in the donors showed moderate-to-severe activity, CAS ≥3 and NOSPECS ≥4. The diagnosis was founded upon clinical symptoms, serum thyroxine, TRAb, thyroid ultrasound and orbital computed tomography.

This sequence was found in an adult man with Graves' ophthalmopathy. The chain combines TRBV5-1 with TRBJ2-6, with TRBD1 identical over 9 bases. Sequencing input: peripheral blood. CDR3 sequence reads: CASSGTGSTSSGANVLTF. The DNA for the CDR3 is TGCGCCAGCAGCGGGACAGGGTCAACATCCTCTGGGGCCAACGTCCTGACTTTC.